A selection of T cell receptor beta chains follows, all from one sample in a study of blood T cell repertoires in COVID-19. The repertoire was sequenced with immunoSEQ multiplex PCR; TCRdb's copy has only in-frame clones and lacks some. Of 490,000 or so clones listed, about 88% are singletons. The source material was PBMCs or T cells enriched from blood (not recorded which). The receptors were gathered from a woman aged 60-75 years who had recovered from COVID-19. Both conserved end residues are part of each CDR3.

J gene: TRBJ1-5; V gene: TRBV27; CDR3 protein: CASSLTAGAGGQPQHF
J gene: TRBJ2-7; V gene: TRBV5-1; CDR3 protein: CASSFLSTGGAYEQYF
J gene: TRBJ1-1; V gene: TRBV4-1; CDR3 protein: CASSQDPIAPKNTEAFF
J gene: TRBJ1-3; V gene: TRBV7-9; CDR3 protein: CASSKILQGASGNTIYF
J gene: TRBJ1-6; V gene: TRBV7-8; CDR3 protein: CASRQGERSPLHF
J gene: TRBJ1-3; V gene: TRBV7-9; CDR3 protein: CASSFNSRGSGNTIYF
J gene: TRBJ2-2; V gene: TRBV23-1; CDR3 protein: CASSQSGTLTGLFF
J gene: TRBJ1-1; V gene: TRBV27; CDR3 protein: CASSYRGTNTEAFF
J gene: TRBJ1-2; V gene: TRBV24-1; CDR3 protein: CATSAAGQGASGYTF
J gene: TRBJ2-2; V gene: TRBV27; CDR3 protein: CASRRGRDTGELFF